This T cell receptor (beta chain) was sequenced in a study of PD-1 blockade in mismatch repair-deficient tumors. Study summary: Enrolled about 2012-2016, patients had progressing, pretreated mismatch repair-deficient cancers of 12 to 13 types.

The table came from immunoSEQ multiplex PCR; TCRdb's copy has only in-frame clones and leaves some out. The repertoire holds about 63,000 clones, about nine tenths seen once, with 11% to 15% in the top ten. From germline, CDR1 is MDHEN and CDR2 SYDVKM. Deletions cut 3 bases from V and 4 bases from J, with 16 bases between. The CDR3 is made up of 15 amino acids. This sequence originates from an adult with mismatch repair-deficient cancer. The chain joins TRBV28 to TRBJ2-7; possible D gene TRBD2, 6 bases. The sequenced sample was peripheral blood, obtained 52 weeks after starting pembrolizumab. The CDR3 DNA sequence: TGTGCCAGCAGTTTTGGGGGGTCGGGGACTTACGAGCAGTACTTC. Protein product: CASSFGGSGTYEQYF.